These T cell receptor beta chains were read from a single sample in a study of OX40 agonist ivuxolimab in advanced cancers. The data were produced by immunoSEQ multiplex PCR, yet TCRdb's version contains in-frame clones alone and is incomplete. The sample contains around 35,000 clones, about 86% of which appear only once. Specimen: CD4+ or CD8+ T cells sorted from blood, collected in a trial of the OX40 agonist ivuxolimab. The receptor set was obtained from an adult with an advanced solid tumor such as melanoma, head and neck, liver or kidney cancer. Each CDR3 is given with its conserved first and last residue. A D gene is named only where the DNA matches it firmly. Some rows mark clone size as missing; the rest say once, few, many or name a class of expanded clone.

J gene,D gene,clone size,V gene,CDR3 DNA,CDR3 protein
TRBJ2-2,NA,once,TRBV11-2,TGTGCCAGCAGCTTAGGGCCTCACGGGGAGCTGTTTTTT,CASSLGPHGELFF
TRBJ1-5,NA,NA,TRBV1,TGCACCAGCAGCGAAGAAGAGGGTCACAGGGTGAGGCTGGGATTTCAGCCCCAGCATTTT,CTSSEEEGHRVRLGFQPQHF
TRBJ2-1,TRBD1,NA,TRBV19,TGTGCCAGTAGTACGTCCCGGGACAGGGGGCGACGCTCCTACAATGAGCAGTTCTTC,CASSTSRDRGRRSYNEQFF
TRBJ2-3,NA,once,TRBV19,TGTGCCACCAGACTCTCTGACGGCACAGATACGCAGTATTTT,CATRLSDGTDTQYF
TRBJ1-3,TRBD1,NA,TRBV10-3,TGTGCCATCAAGGCGGGGGACAGTGGAAACACCATATATTTT,CAIKAGDSGNTIYF
TRBJ2-4,TRBD2,once,TRBV7-6,TGTGCCAGCAGCCCAGGACTAGCGGGAGTACTGGCCAAAAACATTCAGTACTTC,CASSPGLAGVLAKNIQYF
TRBJ2-3,NA,NA,TRBV19,TGTGCCAGTAGTGCCGCGGGGAATACGCAGTATTTT,CASSAAGNTQYF
TRBJ1-6,TRBD1,few,TRBV6-1,TGTGCCACCGCCGGGACAGATAATTCACCCCTCCACTTT,CATAGTDNSPLHF
TRBJ1-3,NA,NA,TRBV18,TGTGCCAGCTCACCGAACAGGGCGTCTGGAAACACCATATATTTT,CASSPNRASGNTIYF
TRBJ2-7,TRBD2,NA,TRBV7-2,TGTGCCAGCAGCTTAGCCGGTAGCGGGATGATCTCCTACGAGCAGTACTTC,CASSLAGSGMISYEQYF
TRBJ2-3,TRBD2,few,TRBV9,TGTGCCAGCAGCGTAGGTAGCGGGAGTGATACGCAGTATTTT,CASSVGSGSDTQYF
TRBJ2-5,TRBD2,NA,TRBV25-1,TGTGCCAGCAGTGAATCGGCTGCTAGCGGAGCTCGGAGGACCCAGTACTTC,CASSESAASGARRTQYF
TRBJ1-1,NA,once,TRBV7-2,TGTGCCAGCAGCTTGGTAGGACACAAGAACACTGAAGCTTTCTTT,CASSLVGHKNTEAFF
TRBJ2-7,NA,NA,TRBV5-4,TGTGCCAGCAGCTTGGCGCCTAACGACGAGCAGTACTTC,CASSLAPNDEQYF
TRBJ2-3,NA,NA,TRBV5-1,TGCGCCAGCAGCCCAGGGGGGTGGGGCACAGATACGCAGTATTTT,CASSPGGWGTDTQYF
TRBJ1-6,NA,NA,TRBV14,TGTGCCAGCAGCCAAGGTGCTTCGGGGGGATGGTCACCCCTCCACTTT,CASSQGASGGWSPLHF
TRBJ2-6,NA,NA,TRBV7-2,TGTGCCAGCAGCTTATTTGGGGCCAACGTCCTGACTTTC,CASSLFGANVLTF
TRBJ1-5,NA,NA,TRBV7-8,TGTGCCAGCAGCTTAGCGAGGGTACGGATAAATCAGCCTCAGCATTTT,CASSLARVRINQPQHF
TRBJ2-1,TRBD1,NA,TRBV7-2,TGTGCCAGCAGGGTTACCGGGACAGACTACAATGAGCAGTTCTTC,CASRVTGTDYNEQFF
TRBJ1-2,NA,NA,TRBV11-2,TGTGCCAGCAGCTTCGGGAACGACTATGGCTACACCTTC,CASSFGNDYGYTF
TRBJ1-1,NA,few,TRBV7-7,TGTGCTAGCAGCTTGCGGGGGAACACTGAAGCTTTCTTT,CASSLRGNTEAFF
TRBJ2-7,NA,NA,TRBV6-6,TGTGCCAGCAGACGAACTTTAAGCTCCTACGAGCAGTACTTC,CASRRTLSSYEQYF
TRBJ2-3,TRBD1,NA,TRBV5-5,TGTGCCAGCACTGAGGGACAGTCGTCCACGACAGATACGCAGTATTTT,CASTEGQSSTTDTQYF
TRBJ1-2,TRBD1,few,TRBV6-5,TGTGCCAGCAGTAACAGGGGATATGGCTACACCTTC,CASSNRGYGYTF
TRBJ2-3,NA,NA,TRBV6-6,TGTGCCAGCAGGCCGGGGGCTGGAGGGGATACGCAGTATTTT,CASRPGAGGDTQYF
TRBJ1-4,NA,NA,TRBV5-4,TGTGCCAGCAGCTTGTCCCCTAATGAAAAACTGTTTTTT,CASSLSPNEKLFF
TRBJ2-1,NA,NA,TRBV5-1,TGCGCCAGCAGCTTGTCGCAGGTCAGTGAGCAGTTCTTC,CASSLSQVSEQFF
TRBJ2-3,NA,once,TRBV5-4,TGTGCCAGCAGCTTGGGCAGGGTTAACACAGATACGCAGTATTTT,CASSLGRVNTDTQYF
TRBJ2-3,NA,NA,TRBV20-1,TGCAGTGCTAGAGATACTAGTGCGCAGTATTTT,CSARDTSAQYF
TRBJ1-4,NA,NA,TRBV10-3,TGTGCCACCAGGCCTGGACAGCCTGAAAAACTGTTTTTT,CATRPGQPEKLFF
TRBJ2-3,NA,NA,TRBV5-4,TGTGCCAGCAGCTTGGGAGGGGCAGGCACAGATACGCAGTATTTT,CASSLGGAGTDTQYF
TRBJ1-4,NA,NA,TRBV25-1,TGTGCCAGCAGGGACAGCCTGTGGGAAAAACTGTTTTTT,CASRDSLWEKLFF
TRBJ2-7,TRBD1,NA,TRBV7-8,TGTGCCAGCAGCTTTCAGACAGGGGGTTCCTACGAGCAGTACTTC,CASSFQTGGSYEQYF
TRBJ1-2,NA,NA,TRBV18,TGTGCCAGCTCACCAACCTCGTCGGGTGAAAGTGGCTACACCTTC,CASSPTSSGESGYTF
TRBJ2-1,NA,NA,TRBV5-1,TGCGCCAGCAGCTTGGCGTGGACAGTAGACAATGAGCAGTTCTTC,CASSLAWTVDNEQFF
TRBJ2-1,TRBD2,NA,TRBV7-9,TGTGCCAGCAGCGGACCCACTAGCGGAGTCTACAATGAGCAGTTCTTC,CASSGPTSGVYNEQFF